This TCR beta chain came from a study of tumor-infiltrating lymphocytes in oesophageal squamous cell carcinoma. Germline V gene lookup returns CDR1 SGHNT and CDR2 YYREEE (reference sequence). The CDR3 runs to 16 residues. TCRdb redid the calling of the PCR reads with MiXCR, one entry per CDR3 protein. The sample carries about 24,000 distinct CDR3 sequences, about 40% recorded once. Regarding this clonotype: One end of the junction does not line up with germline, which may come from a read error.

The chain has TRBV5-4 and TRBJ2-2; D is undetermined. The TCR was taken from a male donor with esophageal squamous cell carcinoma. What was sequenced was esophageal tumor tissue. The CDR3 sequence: CASSLAFGQGTGELFF. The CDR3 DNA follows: TGCGCCAGCAGCTTGGCTTTCGGCCAAGGAACCGGGGAGCTGTTTTTT.